This paragraph reports one TCR beta chain. What it recognizes is unknown. The sample is drawn from a study of blood T cells in healthy people across ages. Through a sample-barcoded 5' primer and a J-beta primer mix, a second PCR was run for about 6 to 11 cycles. MiXCR, applied by TCRdb to the 5' RACE reads, yields one record per CDR3 protein. The sample lists approximately 730,000 distinct CDR3 sequences; about 55% were seen once. Each donor's blood draw was roughly 10 milliliters of peripheral blood. The CDR3 has 16 amino acids. V dropped 3 bases and J dropped 1; count of bases not matched to a gene: 6. Germline CDR1 reads MDHEN; CDR2 reads SYDVKM. Points from the study as a whole: As age increased, TCR beta diversity per million T cells fell in a roughly linear fashion.

The sequenced sample consisted of blood. The origin of this receptor is a man older than 75 in good health. The chain couples TRBV28 to TRBJ2-7, with TRBD2 matching over 10 bases. The CDR3 DNA follows: TGTGCCAGCAGTTTGGCCCGGACTAGCGGTTCCTACGAGCAGTACTTC. Translating gives CASSLARTSGSYEQYF.